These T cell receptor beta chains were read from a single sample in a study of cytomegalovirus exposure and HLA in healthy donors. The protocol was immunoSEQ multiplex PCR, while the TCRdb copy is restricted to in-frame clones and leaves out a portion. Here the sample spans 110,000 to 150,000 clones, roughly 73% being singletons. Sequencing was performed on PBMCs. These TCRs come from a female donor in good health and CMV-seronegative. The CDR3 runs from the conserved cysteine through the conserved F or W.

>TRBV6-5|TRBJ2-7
CASSLWAGYEQYF
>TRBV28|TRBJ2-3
CASSLPKLTDTQYF
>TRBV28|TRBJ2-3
CASCTLGSTDTQYF
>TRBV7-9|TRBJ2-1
CASSLDRDWYFF
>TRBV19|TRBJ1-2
CASSTAGQGRLDYGYTF
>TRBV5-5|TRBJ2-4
CASSLAGRREFDIQYF
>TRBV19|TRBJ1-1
CASSIGPGQGPMNTEAFF
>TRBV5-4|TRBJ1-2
CASSLSGRNYGYTF
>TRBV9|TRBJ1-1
CASSVGGDSMNTEAFF
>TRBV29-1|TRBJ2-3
CSGVEFTDTQYF
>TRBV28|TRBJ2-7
CASSSGAGVNEQYF